One sample yielded the 21 T cell receptor beta chains listed below, sequenced in a study of T cells in Graves' hyperthyroidism and ophthalmopathy. What was amplified from RNA transcripts were TCR beta CDR3 regions. Primed by the HTBI set, a first-round RT-PCR was run on the TCR CDR3. Each CDR3 protein gets one entry after TCRdb re-called the multiplex PCR reads with MiXCR. Here the sample spans about 720,000 distinct CDR3 sequences, about 16% being singletons. Sequenced sample: blood. The origin of the receptors is a man younger than 30 with Graves' hyperthyroidism.

This clonotype was seen only a few times. The chain joins TRBV7-2 to TRBJ1-4; possible D gene TRBD1, 6 bases. The CDR3 totals 15 residues. V shed 1 base and J shed 8 bases, with 14 bases lying between them. Germline values: CDR1 SGHTA, CDR2 FQGNSA. The CDR3: CASSLGGTRGEKLFF. In nucleotides, the CDR3 is TGTGCCAGCAGCTTAGGAGGGACACGAGGGGAAAAACTGTTTTTT.

J is TRBJ1-4 and V is TRBV9; D possibly corresponds to TRBD1 (5 bases). CDR3 length: 14 amino acids. Germline assignment: CDR1 SGDLS and CDR2 YYNGEE. V was shortened by 0 bases and J by 4 bases, with 7 bases between the two germline ends. The CDR3 region has the DNA TGTGCCAGCAGCGTAGTGGGGGGTAATGAAAAACTGTTTTTT. Translating it yields CASSVVGGNEKLFF.

The table lists this clonotype with many counts. The gene calls are TRBV7-9 and TRBJ2-7; D is possibly TRBD1 (6 bases). From germline, CDR1 is SEHNR and CDR2 FQNEAQ (reference sequence). With 6 bases removed from V and 3 bases from J, the gap between germline ends came to 15 bases. There are 14 residues in the CDR3. CDR3 loop: CASSPGTNVYEQYF. The CDR3 nucleotides read TGTGCCAGCAGTCCCGGGACAAACGTCTACGAGCAGTACTTC.

Ten or more counts support this clonotype. The rearrangement uses TRBV28 and TRBJ1-6, with 7 nucleotides matching TRBD1. CDR1 is MDHEN and CDR2 is SYDVKM in the germline V gene. This CDR3 contains 14 residues. Trimming took 6 bases from V and 7 from J; bases not matched to a gene: 6. CDR3 sequence reads: CASSLTGENSPLHF. CDR3 in DNA: TGTGCCAGCAGCCTAACAGGGGAGAATTCACCCCTCCACTTT.

With regard to this clonotype: Compared with germline, one end of the junction differs, possibly owing to a read error. CDR3 nucleotide sequence: TGTGCCAGCAGCTTGGTGAATGGAAAACTGTTTTTT. This translates into CASSLVNGKLFF. The chain is built from TRBV5-8 and TRBJ1-4; D gene ambiguous. CDR3 length equals 12 residues. Germline values: CDR1 SGHTS, CDR2 YDEGEE.

This clonotype was counted a few times. CDR3 DNA: TGTGCCAGCAGTTTCCAGGGGGCGATGAACACTGAAGCTTTCTTT. Translated, it gives CASSFQGAMNTEAFF. The chain uses TRBV28 and TRBJ1-1; 8 nucleotides line up with TRBD1. CDR1 is MDHEN, CDR2 SYDVKM, per germline. V dropped 3 bases and J dropped 0; count of bases not matched to a gene: 3. This CDR3 has 15 residues.

This clonotype has a handful of counts. V usage is TRBV24-1 and J usage is TRBJ2-5; maybe TRBD2 (6 bases). Trimming removed 3 bases from V and 4 bases from J, with 11 bases in between. The CDR3 spans 14 residues. CDR1 and CDR2 (germline): KGHDR, SFDVKD. The CDR3: CATSDAGRLETQYF. CDR3 in DNA: TGTGCCACCAGTGATGCGGGAAGGCTAGAGACCCAGTACTTC.

There are many counts of this clonotype. V gene TRBV5-1 combines with J gene TRBJ2-7, with a tentative D call TRBD2 (6 bases). V shed 4 bases and J shed 6 bases, with 20 bases lying between them. CDR1 is SGHRS and CDR2 is YFSETQ in the germline V gene. CDR3 length equals 15 residues. The chain's CDR3 is CASSPDYGGQGEQYF. In DNA form, the CDR3 reads TGCGCCAGCAGCCCGGATTATGGAGGGCAAGGCGAGCAGTACTTC.

At least ten counts were recorded for this clonotype. This CDR3 reads CSARDPRGLQETQYF. The CDR3 bases are TGCAGTGCTAGAGATCCGAGGGGGTTACAAGAGACCCAGTACTTC. The chain recombines TRBV20-1 with TRBJ2-5; perhaps TRBD1 as D (6 bases). In germline, CDR1 is DFQATT, CDR2 SNEGSKA (reference sequence). V was clipped by 0 bases and J by 2 bases, with 13 bases between them. CDR3 length equals 15 residues.

This clonotype has ten or more counts. V and J are TRBV2 and TRBJ2-3; the D is unclear. V was cut by 3 bases and J by 6 bases, with 4 bases left in between. Germline V CDR1 and CDR2: SNHLY, FYNNEI. The CDR3 contains 11 residues. The CDR3 here is CASSDSDTQYF. The CDR3 DNA reads as TGTGCCAGCAGTGACAGTGATACGCAGTATTTT.

The V call is TRBV30, the J call TRBJ1-1; 10 positions match TRBD1. Looked up from germline, CDR1 is GTSNPN and CDR2 is SVGIG (reference sequence). The CDR3 loop spans 13 amino acids. The trim removed 8 bases at V and 6 bases at J, leaving 9 bases unmatched. DNA of the CDR3: TGTGCCGGGACAGGGGTGTGGAGCGCTGAAGCTTTCTTT. Residues: CAGTGVWSAEAFF.

This clonotype was detected ten times or more. This sequence joins TRBV29-1 and TRBJ2-1; TRBD2 matches at 12 bases. Germline CDR1 and CDR2: SQVTM and ANQGSEA. This CDR3 is built from 14 residues. With 5 bases clipped from V and 4 bases from J, the junction kept 3 bases outside the gene matches. CDR3 DNA sequence: TGCAGCGTTCTAGCGGGAGGGCCGTACAATGAGCAGTTCTTC. This gives the protein CSVLAGGPYNEQFF.

There are many counts of this clonotype. The chain is built from TRBV19 and TRBJ1-1; D may be TRBD1 (5 bases). Trimming shortened V by 4 bases and J by 5 bases, and 17 bases separated the two germline ends. The CDR3 spans 15 residues. The germline V gene encodes CDR1 LNHDA and CDR2 SQIVND (reference sequence). CDR3 sequence reads: CASSTPGGVRTEAFF. The DNA for the CDR3 is TGTGCCAGTAGTACCCCAGGAGGGGTAAGGACTGAAGCTTTCTTT.

This clonotype was picked up a small number of times. This rearrangement joins TRBV18 to TRBJ2-7; TRBD2 agrees at 7 bases. CDR3 length: 13 amino acids. V dropped 6 bases and J dropped 4; count of bases not matched to a gene: 6. CDR1 is KGHSH, CDR2 LQKENI, per germline. CDR3 sequence: CASSGTTAYEQYF. In DNA, the CDR3 is TGTGCCAGCTCTGGGACTACAGCATACGAGCAGTACTTC. Using reference TRBV18 and TRBJ2-7 for the parts outside the CDR3, the full variable domain is NAGVMQNPRHLVRRRGQEARLRCSPMKGHSHVYWYRQLPEEGLKFMVYLQKENIIDESGMPKERFSAEFPKEGPSILRIQQVVRGDSAAYFCASSGTTAYEQYFGPGTRLTVT.

This clonotype was found a few times. The V gene is TRBV24-1, the J gene TRBJ2-1, with D tentatively TRBD1 (5 bases). V was cut by 2 bases and J by 10 bases, with 20 bases left in between. CDR3 length: 16 amino acids. CDR1 is KGHDR and CDR2 is SFDVKD in the germline V gene. The CDR3 DNA sequence: TGTGCCACCAGTGATTCCCGCGCAGGGAAAGGTGGGGAGCAGTTCTTC. Translated, it gives CATSDSRAGKGGEQFF.

This clonotype has ten or more counts. The chain couples TRBV18 to TRBJ2-7; D uncertain. V was pared by 1 base and J by 0 bases, with 7 bases between. The CDR3 is 14 amino acids. Germline CDR1 is KGHSH and CDR2 is LQKENI. CDR3 loop: CASSPLSSSYEQYF. The CDR3, as DNA: TGTGCCAGCTCACCACTTTCGTCCTCCTACGAGCAGTACTTC.

This sequence joins TRBV28 and TRBJ2-7; 14 positions agree with TRBD2. The length of the CDR3 is 16 residues. V dropped 5 bases and J dropped 7; count of bases not matched to a gene: 10. Germline V CDR1 and CDR2: MDHEN, SYDVKM. The CDR3 here is CASSAGTSGGGGEQYF. In DNA form, the CDR3 reads TGTGCCAGCAGTGCCGGGACTAGCGGGGGCGGTGGGGAGCAGTACTTC.

This sequence joins TRBV28 and TRBJ1-4; D unclear. Trimming took off 8 bases at V and 4 bases at J, with 14 bases between the two ends. The germline CDR1 and CDR2 sequences are MDHEN and SYDVKM. The CDR3 runs to 14 residues. CDR3: CASGSGYGNEKLFF. The CDR3 region has the DNA TGTGCCAGCGGATCGGGATACGGTAATGAAAAACTGTTTTTT.

A few counts support this clonotype. It may be a read error: a sequence one base away is much more abundant. The chain employs TRBV27 and TRBJ2-7, with 8 bases identical to TRBD1. V gave up 4 bases and J gave up 3 bases; unmatched junction bases: 5. The CDR3 is 14 amino acids. Germline lookup yields CDR1 MNHEY and CDR2 SMNVEV (reference sequence). CDR3 coding DNA: TGTGCCAGCAGTTCCGGGACAGGCCGCTACGAGCAGTACTTC. Translated: CASSSGTGRYEQYF.

This clonotype was counted many times. The V call is TRBV28, the J call TRBJ2-5, with 8 nucleotides matching TRBD2. Looked up from germline, CDR1 is MDHEN and CDR2 is SYDVKM. Trimming at V came to 5 bases and at J to 2 bases, leaving 10 bases not matched to a gene. CDR3 length equals 16 residues. The CDR3 DNA reads as TGTGCCAGCAGTCGTCAGCGGGGGAACTTACAAGAGACCCAGTACTTC. Protein: CASSRQRGNLQETQYF.

CDR3 region: CASSFSAAPYGYTF. In nucleotides, the CDR3 is TGTGCCAGCAGCTTTAGTGCGGCCCCCTATGGCTACACCTTC. V and J are TRBV7-9 and TRBJ1-2; D uncertain. Looked up from germline, CDR1 is SEHNR and CDR2 is FQNEAQ (reference sequence). The ends were cut back, 3 bases at V and 4 bases at J, with 12 bases in the middle. The CDR3 is 14 amino acids.